Following are 9 T cell receptor beta chains from one sample sequenced in a study of T cell repertoires in cytomegalovirus infection. Using its own MiXCR run on the reads, TCRdb lists one record per CDR3 protein. Here the sample spans more than 150,000 distinct CDR3 sequences, about 21% being singletons. Sequenced material: PBMCs. Source of these receptors: a human donor in good health (CMV status not recorded). Some clones in this sample may be carry-over from other donors' samples.

DNA for the CDR3: TGTGCCACGTGTTCGGCGACATACACAGATACGCAGTATTTT. Amino acids: CATCSATYTDTQYF. This chain connects TRBV15 to TRBJ2-3; D is uncertain. V shed 9 bases and J shed 2 bases, with 15 bases lying between them. This CDR3 has 14 residues. Germline V lookup: CDR1 LNHNV, CDR2 YYDKDF (reference sequence).

This clonotype was seen a single time. Possible read error: a much larger clone is one base away. This chain joins TRBV11-2 and TRBJ2-3, with D tentatively TRBD1 (5 bases). In germline, CDR1 is SGHAT, CDR2 FQNNGV. There are 15 residues in the CDR3. Trimming took 3 bases from V and 2 from J, leaving 12 bases between them. The CDR3 protein is CASSFDRMNTDTQYF. CDR3 DNA: TGTGCCAGCAGCTTTGACAGAATGAACACAGATACGCAGTATTTT.

The rearrangement joins TRBV12-3 or TRBV12-4 to TRBJ2-6; no reliable D call. The CDR3 has 15 residues. Trimming took off 4 bases at V and 0 bases at J, with 7 bases between the two ends. CDR3 nucleotides: TGTGCCAGCAGTTCCCCGTACTCTGGGGCCAACGTCCTGACTTTC. Protein: CASSSPYSGANVLTF.

The genes are TRBV12-3 or TRBV12-4 and TRBJ1-6; D gene ambiguous. The CDR3 runs 13 residues. V lost 4 bases and J lost 7, with 8 bases in between. CDR3 residues: CASSSRTNSPLHF. CDR3 nucleotide sequence: TGTGCCAGCAGTTCGAGGACCAATTCACCCCTCCACTTT.

The table lists this clonotype with many counts. The V call is TRBV7-6, the J call TRBJ2-5; 8 nucleotides line up with TRBD2. The CDR3 extends over 12 amino acids. With V trimmed by 1 base and J by 14 bases, 6 bases remained unmatched. Germline V gene data show CDR1 as SGHVS and CDR2 as FNYEAQ. Written as DNA, the CDR3 is TGTGCCAGCAGCTTAGAACTAGCGGAATACTACTTC. Amino acid sequence: CASSLELAEYYF.

The chain links TRBV7-6 to TRBJ1-4, with D unresolved. Trimming cost V 1 base and J 8 bases, with 20 bases left between them. CDR3 size: 17 residues. Looked up from germline, CDR1 is SGHVS and CDR2 is FNYEAQ. CDR3 DNA: TGTGCCAGCAGCTTAGGGACGAGCAAAGCGGCGGAAGAAAAACTGTTTTTT. It yields the protein CASSLGTSKAAEEKLFF.

The chain uses TRBV20-1 and TRBJ2-3; TRBD2 aligns across 9 bases. The CDR3 length is 19 residues. V shed 0 bases, J shed 1 base, and the junction held 14 bases outside the gene matches. From germline, CDR1 is DFQATT and CDR2 SNEGSKA (reference sequence). The CDR3 loop reads CSARDAQLAGLAGTDTQYF. The CDR3 DNA reads as TGCAGTGCTAGAGATGCGCAGCTAGCGGGGCTTGCGGGCACAGATACGCAGTATTTT.

This clonotype was detected only a few times. This chain uses TRBV3-1 with TRBJ2-2, with D unresolved. V lost 1 base and J lost 0, with 6 bases in between. The CDR3 consists of 15 residues. CDR1 LGHDT and CDR2 YNNKEL come from the germline V gene (reference sequence). The CDR3 sequence is CASSQGDTNTGELFF. The CDR3 coding sequence is TGTGCCAGCAGCCAAGGGGATACGAACACCGGGGAGCTGTTTTTT.

The rearrangement links TRBV10-3 to TRBJ2-3, with 8 bases aligning to TRBD2. The V and J ends lost 6 bases and 3 bases, in that order; junction bases with no gene match: 5. The CDR3 is made up of 14 amino acids. Germline V gives CDR1 ENHRY, CDR2 SYGVKD. In DNA form, the CDR3 reads TGTGCCATCAGAAAGCGGGAGTCGACAGATACGCAGTATTTT. Translated, it gives CAIRKRESTDTQYF.